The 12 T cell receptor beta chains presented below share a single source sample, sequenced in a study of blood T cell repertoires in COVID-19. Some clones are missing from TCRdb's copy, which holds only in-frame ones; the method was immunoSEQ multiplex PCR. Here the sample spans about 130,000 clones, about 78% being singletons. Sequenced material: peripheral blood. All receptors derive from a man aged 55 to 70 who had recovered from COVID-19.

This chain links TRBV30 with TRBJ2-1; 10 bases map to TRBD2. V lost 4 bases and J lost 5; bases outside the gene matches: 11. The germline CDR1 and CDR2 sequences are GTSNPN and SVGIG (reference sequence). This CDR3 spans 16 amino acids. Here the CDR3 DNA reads TGTGCCTGGACCCAGTTCACTAGCGGGGATAACAATGAGCAGTTCTTC. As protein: CAWTQFTSGDNNEQFF. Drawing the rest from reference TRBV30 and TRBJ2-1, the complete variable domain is SQTIHQWPATLVQPVGSPLSLECTVEGTSNPNLYWYRQAAGRGLQLLFYSVGIGQISSEVPQNLSASRPQDRQFILSSKKLLLSDSGFYLCAWTQFTSGDNNEQFFGPGTRLTVL.

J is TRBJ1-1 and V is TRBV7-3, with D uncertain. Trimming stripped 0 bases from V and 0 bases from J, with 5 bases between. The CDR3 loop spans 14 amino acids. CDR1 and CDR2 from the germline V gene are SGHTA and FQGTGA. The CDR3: CASSLTPVNTEAFF. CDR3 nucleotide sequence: TGTGCCAGCAGCTTAACGCCAGTGAACACTGAAGCTTTCTTT.

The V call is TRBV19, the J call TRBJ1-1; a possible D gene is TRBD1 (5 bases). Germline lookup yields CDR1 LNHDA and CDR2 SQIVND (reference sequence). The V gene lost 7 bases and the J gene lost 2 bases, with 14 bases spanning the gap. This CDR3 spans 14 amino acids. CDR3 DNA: TGTGCCAGTACCACAGGACACCTTAACACTGAAGCTTTCTTT. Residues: CASTTGHLNTEAFF.

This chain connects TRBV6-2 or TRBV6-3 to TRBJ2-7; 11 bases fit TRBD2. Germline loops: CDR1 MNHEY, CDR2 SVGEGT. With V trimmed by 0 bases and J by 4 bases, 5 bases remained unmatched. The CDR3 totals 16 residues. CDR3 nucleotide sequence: TGTGCCAGCAGTTACTCGAGTCTAGCGGGAGGTTACGAGCAGTACTTC. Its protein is CASSYSSLAGGYEQYF.

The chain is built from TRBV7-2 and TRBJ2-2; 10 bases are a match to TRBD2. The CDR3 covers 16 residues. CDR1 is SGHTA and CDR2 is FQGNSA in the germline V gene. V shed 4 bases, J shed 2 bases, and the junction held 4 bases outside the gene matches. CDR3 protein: CASSWVAGGNTGELFF. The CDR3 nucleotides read TGTGCCAGCAGCTGGGTAGCGGGGGGAAACACCGGGGAGCTGTTTTTT.

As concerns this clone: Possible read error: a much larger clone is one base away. Here the CDR3 reads CASSPGREYNSPLHF. In nucleotides, the CDR3 is TGCGCCAGCAGCCCCGGGAGGGAGTATAATTCACCCCTCCACTTT. J is TRBJ1-6 and V is TRBV4-3; no firm D call. The length of the CDR3 is 15 residues. Trimming stripped 4 bases from V and 4 bases from J, with 11 bases between. Germline V gene data show CDR1 as LGHNA and CDR2 as YSLEER.

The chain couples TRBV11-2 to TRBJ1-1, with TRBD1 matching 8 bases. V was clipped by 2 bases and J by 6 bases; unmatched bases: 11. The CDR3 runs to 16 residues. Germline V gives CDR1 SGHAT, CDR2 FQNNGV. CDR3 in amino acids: CASSLFHLDRAPEAFF. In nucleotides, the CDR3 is TGTGCCAGCAGCTTATTCCACTTGGACAGGGCCCCTGAAGCTTTCTTT.

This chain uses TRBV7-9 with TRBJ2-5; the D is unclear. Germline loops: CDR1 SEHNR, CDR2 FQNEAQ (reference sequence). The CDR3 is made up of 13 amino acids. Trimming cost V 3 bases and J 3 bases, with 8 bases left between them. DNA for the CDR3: TGTGCCAGCAGCTTCGTCCCGGAAGAGACCCAGTACTTC. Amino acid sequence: CASSFVPEETQYF. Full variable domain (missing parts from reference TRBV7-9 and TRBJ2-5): DTGVSQNPRHKITKRGQNVTFRCDPISEHNRLYWYRQTLGQGPEFLTYFQNEAQLEKSRLLSDRFSAERPKGSFSTLEIQRTEQGDSAMYLCASSFVPEETQYFGPGTRLLVL.

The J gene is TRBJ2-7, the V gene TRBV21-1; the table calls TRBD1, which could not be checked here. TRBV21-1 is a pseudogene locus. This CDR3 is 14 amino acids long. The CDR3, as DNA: TGTGCCAGCCACGACAGGGGGCTTGACTACGAGCAGTACTTC. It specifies CASHDRGLDYEQYF.

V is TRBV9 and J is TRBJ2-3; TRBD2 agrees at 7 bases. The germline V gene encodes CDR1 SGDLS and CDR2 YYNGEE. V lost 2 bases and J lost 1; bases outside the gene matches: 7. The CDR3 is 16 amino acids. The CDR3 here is CASSVQPSGGTDTQYF. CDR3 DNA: TGTGCCAGCAGCGTTCAGCCTAGCGGAGGCACAGATACGCAGTATTTT.

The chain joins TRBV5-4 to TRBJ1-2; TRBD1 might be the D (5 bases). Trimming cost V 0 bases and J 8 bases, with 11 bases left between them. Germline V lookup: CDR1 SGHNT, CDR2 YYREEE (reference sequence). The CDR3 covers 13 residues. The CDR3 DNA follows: TGTGCCAGCAGCTTGGCTGGGGCCGGGGGCTACACCTTC. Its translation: CASSLAGAGGYTF.

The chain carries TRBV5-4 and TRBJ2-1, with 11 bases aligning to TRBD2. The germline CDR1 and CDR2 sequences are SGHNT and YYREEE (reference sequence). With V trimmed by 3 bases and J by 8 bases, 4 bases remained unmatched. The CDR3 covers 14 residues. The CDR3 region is CASSSRTSGHEQFF. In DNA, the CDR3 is TGTGCCAGCAGCTCGCGGACTAGCGGGCATGAGCAGTTCTTC.